A selection of T cell receptor beta chains follows, all from one sample in a study of beta chain features in type 1 diabetes. Libraries were prepared by immunoSEQ multiplex PCR; TCRdb keeps only in-frame clonotypes and omits some of them. The repertoire has about 230,000 clones, about 9.3% of them found once; the top ten carry approximately 0.03%. Sequenced sample: naive CD4+ T cells from blood. The origin of the receptors is a woman aged 18 to 35 in good health. Each CDR3 is given with its conserved first and last residue. The D gene is left open where the match is weak. A clone size is listed for some rows: how often the clone was seen (once, few, many), or a class if it is expanded.

d_call: -; j_call: TRBJ1-1; cdr3_length: 14; clone_size: -; v_call: TRBV14; cdr3_nt: TGTGCCAGCAGCCAAGCTCCCTTAAACACTGAAGCTTTCTTT; cdr3_aa: CASSQAPLNTEAFF
d_call: -; j_call: TRBJ2-2; cdr3_length: 15; clone_size: few; v_call: TRBV18; cdr3_nt: TGTGCCAGCTCTCCCGGACAGAGCAACACCGGGGAGCTGTTTTTT; cdr3_aa: CASSPGQSNTGELFF
d_call: -; j_call: TRBJ1-3; cdr3_length: 14; clone_size: -; v_call: TRBV14; cdr3_nt: TGTGCCAGTACTCCGGACAGCTCTGGAAACACCATATATTTT; cdr3_aa: CASTPDSSGNTIYF
d_call: -; j_call: TRBJ2-7; cdr3_length: 12; clone_size: -; v_call: TRBV6-5; cdr3_nt: TGTGCCAGCCGGGGACTGTCCTACGAGCAGTACTTC; cdr3_aa: CASRGLSYEQYF
d_call: -; j_call: TRBJ2-7; cdr3_length: 15; clone_size: few; v_call: TRBV7-9; cdr3_nt: TGTGCCAGCAGCCCCACAGCGGCCGGGCGCTACGAGCAGTACTTC; cdr3_aa: CASSPTAAGRYEQYF
d_call: -; j_call: TRBJ1-5; cdr3_length: 14; clone_size: -; v_call: TRBV30; cdr3_nt: TGTGCCTGGAGTGCAGGGAAGGGCAATCAGCCCCAGCATTTT; cdr3_aa: CAWSAGKGNQPQHF
d_call: TRBD1; j_call: TRBJ1-5; cdr3_length: 16; clone_size: -; v_call: TRBV6-6; cdr3_nt: TGTGCCAGCAGTTACGGACAGGGAGGAGGCAATCAGCCCCAGCATTTT; cdr3_aa: CASSYGQGGGNQPQHF
d_call: -; j_call: TRBJ1-5; cdr3_length: 15; clone_size: -; v_call: TRBV2; cdr3_nt: TGTGCCAGCAGTGAATCCGGAGGGAGCAATCAGCCCCAGCATTTT; cdr3_aa: CASSESGGSNQPQHF
d_call: -; j_call: TRBJ2-3; cdr3_length: 13; clone_size: once; v_call: TRBV5-1; cdr3_nt: TGCGCCAGCAGGGCGGCTGACACAGATACGCAGTATTTT; cdr3_aa: CASRAADTDTQYF
d_call: -; j_call: TRBJ1-2; cdr3_length: 13; clone_size: -; v_call: TRBV6-4; cdr3_nt: TGTGCCAGCAGAACAGGGCCTAACTATGGCTACACCTTC; cdr3_aa: CASRTGPNYGYTF
d_call: -; j_call: TRBJ1-1; cdr3_length: 15; clone_size: few; v_call: TRBV5-1; cdr3_nt: TGCGCCAGCAGCTTACCAGGGGCCCAGAACACTGAAGCTTTCTTT; cdr3_aa: CASSLPGAQNTEAFF
d_call: -; j_call: TRBJ2-3; cdr3_length: 14; clone_size: many; v_call: TRBV7-9; cdr3_nt: TGTGCCAGCAGCCTTATCCAGGGAACAGATACGCAGTATTTT; cdr3_aa: CASSLIQGTDTQYF
d_call: TRBD2; j_call: TRBJ2-1; cdr3_length: 15; clone_size: few; v_call: TRBV7-4; cdr3_nt: TGTGCCAGCAGCTTATTCCTAGCGGGGCGGAATGAGCAGTTCTTC; cdr3_aa: CASSLFLAGRNEQFF
d_call: TRBD2; j_call: TRBJ2-1; cdr3_length: 18; clone_size: few; v_call: TRBV9; cdr3_nt: TGTGCCAGCAGCCCATCGACGAGCGGGGGGACCGCCTACAATGAGCAGTTCTTC; cdr3_aa: CASSPSTSGGTAYNEQFF
d_call: TRBD1; j_call: TRBJ1-6; cdr3_length: 14; clone_size: few; v_call: TRBV25-1; cdr3_nt: TGTGCCAGGGCGACGGGACAGCTCGGATCACCCCTCCACTTT; cdr3_aa: CARATGQLGSPLHF
d_call: -; j_call: TRBJ2-2; cdr3_length: 14; clone_size: -; v_call: TRBV19; cdr3_nt: TGTGCCAGTAGTATATCCGGTATCACCGGGGAGCTGTTTTTT; cdr3_aa: CASSISGITGELFF
d_call: TRBD2; j_call: TRBJ2-1; cdr3_length: 15; clone_size: few; v_call: TRBV5-8; cdr3_nt: TGTGCCAGCAGCTGGGGGACTACCTTGGTAGTTGAGCAGTTCTTC; cdr3_aa: CASSWGTTLVVEQFF
d_call: TRBD1; j_call: TRBJ1-3; cdr3_length: 14; clone_size: -; v_call: TRBV5-4; cdr3_nt: TGTGCCAGCAGCCAAAGACAGGGGGGAAACACCATATATTTT; cdr3_aa: CASSQRQGGNTIYF
d_call: TRBD2; j_call: TRBJ2-5; cdr3_length: 18; clone_size: -; v_call: TRBV28; cdr3_nt: TGTGCCAGCAGTTTAAAGGTCGCGAGCGGGGGCAGAAGGGAGACCCAGTACTTC; cdr3_aa: CASSLKVASGGRRETQYF
d_call: TRBD1; j_call: TRBJ2-7; cdr3_length: 14; clone_size: few; v_call: TRBV5-4; cdr3_nt: TGTGCCAGCAGCTTGGAACAGGGGTCCTACGAGCAGTACTTC; cdr3_aa: CASSLEQGSYEQYF
d_call: -; j_call: TRBJ1-1; cdr3_length: 17; clone_size: -; v_call: TRBV5-1; cdr3_nt: TGCGCCAGCAGCTTGGATGGGACGGGAGGTATGAACACTGAAGCTTTCTTT; cdr3_aa: CASSLDGTGGMNTEAFF
d_call: TRBD2; j_call: TRBJ2-7; cdr3_length: 17; clone_size: -; v_call: TRBV4-2; cdr3_nt: TGTGCCAGCAGCCAAGATTCGCCTAGCGGGAGTGTCTACGAGCAGTACTTC; cdr3_aa: CASSQDSPSGSVYEQYF
d_call: TRBD2; j_call: TRBJ2-3; cdr3_length: 18; clone_size: few; v_call: TRBV29-1; cdr3_nt: TGCAGCGTTGAGCGTCTAGCGGGAGGGAGGTCTAGCACAGATACGCAGTATTTT; cdr3_aa: CSVERLAGGRSSTDTQYF
d_call: TRBD2; j_call: TRBJ2-2; cdr3_length: 15; clone_size: few; v_call: TRBV2; cdr3_nt: TGTGCCAGCAGTGGACTAGCGGGTTCCACCGGGGAGCTGTTTTTT; cdr3_aa: CASSGLAGSTGELFF
d_call: -; j_call: TRBJ2-3; cdr3_length: 15; clone_size: -; v_call: TRBV7-2; cdr3_nt: TGTGCCAGCAGCTTAGCGAGTCTTCTCACAGATACGCAGTATTTT; cdr3_aa: CASSLASLLTDTQYF
d_call: -; j_call: TRBJ1-1; cdr3_length: 14; clone_size: few; v_call: TRBV6-5; cdr3_nt: TGTGCCAGCAGTTGGGGGGGGCCCAGCACTGAAGCTTTCTTT; cdr3_aa: CASSWGGPSTEAFF
d_call: TRBD1; j_call: TRBJ1-5; cdr3_length: 16; clone_size: few; v_call: TRBV28; cdr3_nt: TGTGCCAGCAGTTTATCCAGGGGGTTTGGCAATCAGCCCCAGCATTTT; cdr3_aa: CASSLSRGFGNQPQHF
d_call: -; j_call: TRBJ1-5; cdr3_length: 13; clone_size: few; v_call: TRBV6-1; cdr3_nt: TGTGCCAGCAGTGAAACGGTCAGGCAGCCCCAGCATTTT; cdr3_aa: CASSETVRQPQHF
d_call: TRBD1; j_call: TRBJ1-6; cdr3_length: 14; clone_size: few; v_call: TRBV9; cdr3_nt: TGTGCCAGCAGCGTAGGGACAGGGAATTCACCCCTCCACTTT; cdr3_aa: CASSVGTGNSPLHF
d_call: -; j_call: TRBJ2-7; cdr3_length: 16; clone_size: -; v_call: TRBV11-2; cdr3_nt: TGTGCCAGCAGAGGCCTACTAGCTCCCGGGTCAGGGGAGCAGTACTTC; cdr3_aa: CASRGLLAPGSGEQYF
d_call: TRBD1; j_call: TRBJ2-7; cdr3_length: 14; clone_size: -; v_call: TRBV19; cdr3_nt: TGTGCCAGTAGTCCGGGGACAGGAGCCTACGAGCAGTACTTC; cdr3_aa: CASSPGTGAYEQYF
d_call: -; j_call: TRBJ2-7; cdr3_length: 13; clone_size: -; v_call: TRBV18; cdr3_nt: TGTGCCAGCTCACCACGACAGACCTACGAGCAGTACTTC; cdr3_aa: CASSPRQTYEQYF
d_call: -; j_call: TRBJ2-2; cdr3_length: 13; clone_size: -; v_call: TRBV7-3; cdr3_nt: TGTGCCAGCAGCTTAGGGGCCACCGGGGAGCTGTTTTTT; cdr3_aa: CASSLGATGELFF
d_call: -; j_call: TRBJ2-2; cdr3_length: 12; clone_size: -; v_call: TRBV28; cdr3_nt: TGTGCCAGCGAAACAGGGATCGGGGAGCTGTTTTTT; cdr3_aa: CASETGIGELFF
d_call: -; j_call: TRBJ1-1; cdr3_length: 14; clone_size: -; v_call: TRBV30; cdr3_nt: TGTGCCTGGAGTGTACTGGTAGGGGTCGCTGAAGCTTTCTTT; cdr3_aa: CAWSVLVGVAEAFF
d_call: -; j_call: TRBJ2-2; cdr3_length: 14; clone_size: many; v_call: TRBV4-1; cdr3_nt: TGCGCCAGCAGCCAAGTTCGGGACACCGGGGAGCTGTTTTTT; cdr3_aa: CASSQVRDTGELFF
d_call: -; j_call: TRBJ2-1; cdr3_length: 15; clone_size: few; v_call: TRBV5-1; cdr3_nt: TGCGCCAGCAGCTTGGTCGGAACAGCGGACAATGAGCAGTTCTTC; cdr3_aa: CASSLVGTADNEQFF
d_call: -; j_call: TRBJ2-5; cdr3_length: 13; clone_size: few; v_call: TRBV19; cdr3_nt: TGTGCCAGTAGTACTAGGAGAGAAGGGACCCAGTACTTC; cdr3_aa: CASSTRREGTQYF
d_call: -; j_call: TRBJ2-3; cdr3_length: 14; clone_size: -; v_call: TRBV11-2; cdr3_nt: TGTGCCAGCAGCAAGGGACTCCCCACAGATACGCAGTATTTT; cdr3_aa: CASSKGLPTDTQYF
d_call: -; j_call: TRBJ2-1; cdr3_length: 16; clone_size: few; v_call: TRBV12-5; cdr3_nt: TGTGCTAGTGGTTTGGCCGGGAGTTCGGGCTACAATGAGCAGTTCTTC; cdr3_aa: CASGLAGSSGYNEQFF
d_call: -; j_call: TRBJ2-5; cdr3_length: 14; clone_size: few; v_call: TRBV15; cdr3_nt: TGTGCCACCAGCAGGGGTGGTGGAGGAGAGACCCAGTACTTC; cdr3_aa: CATSRGGGGETQYF
d_call: -; j_call: TRBJ2-2; cdr3_length: 16; clone_size: -; v_call: TRBV9; cdr3_nt: TGTGCCAGCAGCCCCCACCGCGAAGCGTCCACCGGGGAGCTGTTTTTT; cdr3_aa: CASSPHREASTGELFF
d_call: TRBD2; j_call: TRBJ2-3; cdr3_length: 17; clone_size: few; v_call: TRBV10-3; cdr3_nt: TGTGCCATCAGTGAGGGCACGGGACTAGCGATCGTAGATACGCAGTATTTT; cdr3_aa: CAISEGTGLAIVDTQYF
d_call: -; j_call: TRBJ2-4; cdr3_length: 16; clone_size: few; v_call: TRBV5-4; cdr3_nt: TGTGCCAGCAGCCCTGGGCAGGGGAGAGCCAAAAACATTCAGTACTTC; cdr3_aa: CASSPGQGRAKNIQYF
d_call: TRBD1; j_call: TRBJ1-2; cdr3_length: 13; clone_size: few; v_call: TRBV30; cdr3_nt: TGTGCCTGGACAGGGGGGCTTAACTATGGCTACACCTTC; cdr3_aa: CAWTGGLNYGYTF
d_call: -; j_call: TRBJ2-2; cdr3_length: 16; clone_size: few; v_call: TRBV15; cdr3_nt: TGTGCCACCAGCAGAGATGCCCTAATTCGGTCCGGGGAGCTGTTTTTT; cdr3_aa: CATSRDALIRSGELFF
d_call: -; j_call: TRBJ1-6; cdr3_length: 16; clone_size: -; v_call: TRBV5-4; cdr3_nt: TGTGCCAGCAGCGTGGACAGAAGCTCCTATAATTCACCCCTCCACTTT; cdr3_aa: CASSVDRSSYNSPLHF
d_call: -; j_call: TRBJ2-5; cdr3_length: 14; clone_size: -; v_call: TRBV18; cdr3_nt: TGTGCCAGCTCACCGGGACTGGGCCAAGAGACCCAGTACTTC; cdr3_aa: CASSPGLGQETQYF